The clone carrying this T cell receptor beta chain was seen a few times. Its antigen is undetermined. CDR3 length: 14 amino acids. V dropped 0 bases and J dropped 3 bases, with 9 bases sitting between them. Germline V gives CDR1 MNHEY, CDR2 SVGAGI. TCRdb processed the 5' RACE reads anew with MiXCR; each CDR3 protein has one entry. Of 400,000 to 500,000 distinct CDR3 sequences in the sample, about a fifth were seen once. This record belongs to a study of identical twins. Regarding the study as a whole: Twin-shared out-of-frame alpha sequences showed excess low generation probability.

The V call is TRBV6-5, the J call TRBJ2-7; D unclear. The origin of this receptor is a man in his fifties or sixties in good health. The specimen sequenced was naive T cells sorted from blood. The DNA of the CDR3 is TGTGCCAGCAGTTACTCGATCACGGACTACGAGCAGTACTTC. This codes for CASSYSITDYEQYF.